This T cell receptor beta chain was obtained from a study of patients and donors after allogeneic stem cell transplantation. The V gene lost 4 bases and the J gene lost 7 bases, with 14 bases spanning the gap. Germline-derived CDR1 and CDR2 are MGHRA and YSYEKL. The CDR3 length is 13 residues. From the RT-PCR reads, TCRdb called clonotypes with MiXCR, one entry per CDR3 protein. The sample includes 920,000 or so distinct CDR3 sequences, 18% of them seen just once. The TCR comes from a human donor who was either an allogeneic HSCT recipient or a stem cell or donor lymphocyte infusion donor (not recorded which). It is not recorded whose cells these are; they may come from a transplant donor. This rearrangement joins TRBV4-1 to TRBJ2-7; D perhaps matches TRBD2 (6 bases). The sample taken for sequencing was blood, either unsorted or a sorted T cell fraction (not recorded which). CDR3 bases: TGCGCCAGCAGCCCAGACCCGGGGAGGGAGCAGTACTTC. Translating it yields CASSPDPGREQYF.